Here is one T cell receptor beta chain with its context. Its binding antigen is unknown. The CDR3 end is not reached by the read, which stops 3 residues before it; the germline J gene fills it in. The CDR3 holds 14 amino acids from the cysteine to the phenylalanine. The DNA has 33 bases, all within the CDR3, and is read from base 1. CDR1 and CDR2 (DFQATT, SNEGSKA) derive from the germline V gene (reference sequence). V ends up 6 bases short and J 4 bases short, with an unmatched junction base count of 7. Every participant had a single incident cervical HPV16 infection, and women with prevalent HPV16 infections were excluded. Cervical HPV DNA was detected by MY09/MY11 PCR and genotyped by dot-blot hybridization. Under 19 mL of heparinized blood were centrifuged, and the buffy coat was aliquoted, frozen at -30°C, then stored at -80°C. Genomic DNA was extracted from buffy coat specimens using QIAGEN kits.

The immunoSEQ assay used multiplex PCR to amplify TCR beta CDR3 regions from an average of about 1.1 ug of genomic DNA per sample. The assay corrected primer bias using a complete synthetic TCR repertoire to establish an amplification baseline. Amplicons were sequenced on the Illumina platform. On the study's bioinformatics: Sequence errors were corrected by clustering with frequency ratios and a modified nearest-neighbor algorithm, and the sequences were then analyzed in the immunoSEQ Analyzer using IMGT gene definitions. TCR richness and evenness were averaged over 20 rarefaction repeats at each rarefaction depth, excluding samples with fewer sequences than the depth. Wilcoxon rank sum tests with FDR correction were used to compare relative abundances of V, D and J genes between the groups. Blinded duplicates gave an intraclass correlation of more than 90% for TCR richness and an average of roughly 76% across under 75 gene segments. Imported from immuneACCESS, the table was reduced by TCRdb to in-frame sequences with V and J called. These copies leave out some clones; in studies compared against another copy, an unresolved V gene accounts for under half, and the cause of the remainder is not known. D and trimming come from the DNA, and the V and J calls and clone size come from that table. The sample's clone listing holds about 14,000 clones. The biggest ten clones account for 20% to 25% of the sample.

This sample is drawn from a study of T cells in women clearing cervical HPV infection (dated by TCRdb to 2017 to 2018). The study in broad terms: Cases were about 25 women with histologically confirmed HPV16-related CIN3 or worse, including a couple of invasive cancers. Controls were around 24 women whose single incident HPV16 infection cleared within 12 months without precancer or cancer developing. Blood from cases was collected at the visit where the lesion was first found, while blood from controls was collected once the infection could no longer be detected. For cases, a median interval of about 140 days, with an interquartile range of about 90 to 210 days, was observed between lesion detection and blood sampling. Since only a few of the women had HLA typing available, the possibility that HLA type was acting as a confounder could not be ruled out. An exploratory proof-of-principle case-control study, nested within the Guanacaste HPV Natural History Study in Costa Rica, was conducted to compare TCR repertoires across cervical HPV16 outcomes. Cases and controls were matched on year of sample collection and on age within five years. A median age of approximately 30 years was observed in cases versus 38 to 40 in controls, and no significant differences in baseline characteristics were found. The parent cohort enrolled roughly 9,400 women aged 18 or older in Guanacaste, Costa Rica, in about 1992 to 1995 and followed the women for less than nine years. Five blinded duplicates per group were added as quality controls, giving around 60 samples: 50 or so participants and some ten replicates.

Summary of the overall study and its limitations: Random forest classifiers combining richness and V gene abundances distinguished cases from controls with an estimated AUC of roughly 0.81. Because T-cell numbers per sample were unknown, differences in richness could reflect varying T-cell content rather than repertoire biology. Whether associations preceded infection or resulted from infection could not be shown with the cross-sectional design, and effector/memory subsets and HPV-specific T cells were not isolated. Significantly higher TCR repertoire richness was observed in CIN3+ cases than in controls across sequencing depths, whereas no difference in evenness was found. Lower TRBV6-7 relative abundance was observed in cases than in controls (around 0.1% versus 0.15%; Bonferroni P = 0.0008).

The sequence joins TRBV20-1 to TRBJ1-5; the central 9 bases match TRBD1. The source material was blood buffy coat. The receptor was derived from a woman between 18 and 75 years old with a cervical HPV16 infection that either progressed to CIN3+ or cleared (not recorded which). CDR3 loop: CSAEGDRENQPQHF. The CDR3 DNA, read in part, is TGCAGTGCCGAGGGGGACAGGGAGAATCAGCCC.